This TCR beta chain was identified in a study of control samples from healthy donors and cancer patients. V lost 3 bases, J lost 1 base, and 11 bases lay in between. CDR3 size: 15 residues. The germline gives CDR1 SGDLS, CDR2 YYNGEE. Sequencing used immunoSEQ multiplex PCR; TCRdb keeps in-frame clones, though not all of them. Of roughly 120,000 clones in the sample, roughly nine tenths were seen once. The TCR sequence derives from a human donor in good health. The donor label of this sample is uncertain. V and J are TRBV9 and TRBJ2-1, with D tentatively TRBD1 (5 bases). Sequencing was done on a sample of blood. CDR3 DNA sequence: TGTGCCAGCAGCGCCCAGGGTGAGTCCTACAATGAGCAGTTCTTC. It translates to CASSAQGESYNEQFF.